Listed below are T cell receptor beta chains from one sample, sequenced in a study of T-cell reconstitution after alpha-beta-depleted transplantation in children. Each CDR3 protein is one row after TCRdb ran MiXCR on the PCR reads. This sample has roughly 420,000 distinct CDR3 sequences, with around 16% found just once. The sequenced sample was PBMCs, mostly from graft donor cells, obtained 360 days after TCRalphabeta/CD19-depleted stem cell transplant. Receptor source: a boy in the first two years of life who had a stem cell transplant for Wiskott-Aldrich syndrome, so the T cells may come from the graft donor. CDR3s include the opening cysteine and the closing phenylalanine or tryptophan. A D gene is named only where the DNA matches it firmly. Not all rows give a size; the values are once, few, many and, for expanded clones, a class.

CDR3nt | CDR3aa | j_gene | v_gene | abundance | d_gene
TGTGCCAGCAGACATACAGGTCACAAGGCCTACGAGCAGTACTTC | CASRHTGHKAYEQYF | TRBJ2-7 | TRBV7-2 | NA | NA
TGTGCCAGCAGCCTTGTCAGATCAGATACGCAGTATTTT | CASSLVRSDTQYF | TRBJ2-3 | TRBV6-1 | few | NA
TGCAGCGTCGCAAACTACCCGGGACCGGGGAATGAAAAACTGTTTTTT | CSVANYPGPGNEKLFF | TRBJ1-4 | TRBV29-1 | NA | NA
TGTGCCACCAGTGATTGGAACAGTTACAATGAGCAGTTCTTC | CATSDWNSYNEQFF | TRBJ2-1 | TRBV24-1 | many | NA
TGTGCCAGCAGTTTAGCGTACGGGAGTTTCAATGAGCAGTTCTTC | CASSLAYGSFNEQFF | TRBJ2-1 | TRBV12-3/TRBV12-4 | few | NA
TGTGCCAGCAGCTTTGGTGGGGGCCGAGCGGATGAGCAGTTCTTC | CASSFGGGRADEQFF | TRBJ2-1 | TRBV7-2 | NA | NA
TGTGCCAGCAGCTCCCGACAGGGGGCCAGAAACATTCAGTACTTC | CASSSRQGARNIQYF | TRBJ2-4 | TRBV7-2 | NA | TRBD1
TGCGCCAGCAGCTTGCCGACAGGGGAGGGAAACATTCAGTACTTC | CASSLPTGEGNIQYF | TRBJ2-4 | TRBV5-1 | few | NA
TGTGCCAGCAGTGCCTCCCCGACGTTAAGACCCCAGCATTTT | CASSASPTLRPQHF | TRBJ1-5 | TRBV28 | few | NA
TGTGCCACCAGTGATTTAATCGGTACAGATACGCAGTATTTT | CATSDLIGTDTQYF | TRBJ2-3 | TRBV24-1 | NA | NA
TGTGCCAGCAGTCCGCAGCGAAACAGGGGAGGGGACGACCGGGAGCTGTTTTTT | CASSPQRNRGGDDRELFF | TRBJ2-2 | TRBV5-5 | NA | NA
TGCGCCAGCAGCCAACTTAATCCGGGACACCCTATTCGAGGAGAGACCCAGTACTTC | CASSQLNPGHPIRGETQYF | TRBJ2-5 | TRBV4-1 | few | NA
TGCGCCAGCAGCGGCGGGAGTCCACCCAACAATGAGCAGTTCTTC | CASSGGSPPNNEQFF | TRBJ2-1 | TRBV5-1 | few | TRBD2
TGCAGCGTTAGCTGGGGAGACGAGGCTTTCTTT | CSVSWGDEAFF | TRBJ1-1 | TRBV29-1 | many | NA
TGTGCCAGCAGTTTTAACGGGATAGCCACCGGGGAGCTGTTTTTT | CASSFNGIATGELFF | TRBJ2-2 | TRBV12-3/TRBV12-4 | few | NA
TGTGCCACCAGTGATTTGTCGAGTGCAGAGCTGTTTTTT | CATSDLSSAELFF | TRBJ2-2 | TRBV24-1 | NA | NA
TGTGCCAGCAGCCACACACAACAGGGTAATCAGCCCCAGCATTTT | CASSHTQQGNQPQHF | TRBJ1-5 | TRBV12-3/TRBV12-4 | NA | NA
TGTGCCACCAGTGATAAACAGGGGCCGGGGGGCACAGATACGCAGTATTTT | CATSDKQGPGGTDTQYF | TRBJ2-3 | TRBV24-1 | NA | NA
TGCGCCAGCAGCTTGGAGAAAGGAAGACCAGTATATTCTCAGGGGACAGATACGCAGTATTTT | CASSLEKGRPVYSQGTDTQYF | TRBJ2-3 | TRBV5-1 | NA | NA
TGCAGTGCTAGCCCGGGGACAGGTTGGGGACCCTTCACAGATACGCAGTATTTT | CSASPGTGWGPFTDTQYF | TRBJ2-3 | TRBV20-1 | NA | TRBD1
TGTGCCAGCAGCCTCCATCTCGGCCCTTTGAGGAACACTGAAGCTTTCTTT | CASSLHLGPLRNTEAFF | TRBJ1-1 | TRBV7-9 | many | NA
TGTGCCATCAGTGGTGGTGAGCAAGGGCCGTACCAAGAGACCCAGTACTTC | CAISGGEQGPYQETQYF | TRBJ2-5 | TRBV10-3 | few | NA
TGTGCCAGCAGCTTGGATAACTACATCCAAGAGACCCAGTACTTC | CASSLDNYIQETQYF | TRBJ2-5 | TRBV5-4 | once | NA
TGTGCCACCAGTGATACAGGGTCTGGGGCCAACGTCCTGACTTTC | CATSDTGSGANVLTF | TRBJ2-6 | TRBV24-1 | few | NA
TGCAGCGAGCGAGGGCTAGCGGCGTACAATGAGCAGTTCTTC | CSERGLAAYNEQFF | TRBJ2-1 | TRBV29-1 | few | TRBD2
TGTGCCAGCAGCTTAGCTCCCTTCAGGAATAGATTTAGCGAGCAGTACTTC | CASSLAPFRNRFSEQYF | TRBJ2-7 | TRBV7-9 | few | NA
TGTGCCAGCAGCTTCCGAGCGGGGGCCTTTATAGCCAAAAACATTCAGTACTTC | CASSFRAGAFIAKNIQYF | TRBJ2-4 | TRBV11-2 | few | TRBD2
TGTGCCAGCAGTTTAGAGGGGGGGACTCCGGCCTCCTACGAGCAGTACTTC | CASSLEGGTPASYEQYF | TRBJ2-7 | TRBV28 | few | NA
TGCGCCAGCAGTTTTTACGGGACAGCCAATTCACCCCTCCACTTT | CASSFYGTANSPLHF | TRBJ1-6 | TRBV5-1 | NA | TRBD1